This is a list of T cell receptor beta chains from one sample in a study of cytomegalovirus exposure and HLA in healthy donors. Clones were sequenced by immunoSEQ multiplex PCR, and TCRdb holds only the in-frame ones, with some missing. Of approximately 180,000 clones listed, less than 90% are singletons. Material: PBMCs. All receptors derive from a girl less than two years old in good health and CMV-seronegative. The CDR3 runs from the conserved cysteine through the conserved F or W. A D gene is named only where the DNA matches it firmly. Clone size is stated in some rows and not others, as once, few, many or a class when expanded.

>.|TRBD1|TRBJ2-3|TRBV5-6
CASSPEYLQGSWVPPTQYF
TGTGCCAGCAGCCCCGAATATTTACAGGGGTCGTGGGTCCCACCCACGCAGTATTTT
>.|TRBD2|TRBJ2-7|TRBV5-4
CASSAGTSGGGDYEQYF
TGTGCCAGCAGCGCCGGGACTAGCGGGGGGGGAGACTACGAGCAGTACTTC
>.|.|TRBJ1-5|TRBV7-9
CASSSPGQPQHF
TGTGCCAGCAGCTCACCCGGGCAGCCCCAGCATTTT
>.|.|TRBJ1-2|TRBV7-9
CASSPRTRGTRGYTF
TGTGCCAGCAGCCCGAGGACAAGAGGGACTCGCGGCTACACCTTC
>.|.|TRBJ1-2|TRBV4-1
CASSRSATNYGYTF
TGCGCCAGCAGCCGCAGTGCCACTAACTATGGCTACACCTTC
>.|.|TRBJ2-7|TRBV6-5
CASSFSGGFNEQYF
TGTGCCAGCAGTTTTTCAGGGGGGTTCAACGAGCAGTACTTC
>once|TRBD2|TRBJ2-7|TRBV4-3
CASSQEVGTSGESSYEQYF
TGCGCCAGCAGCCAAGAGGTCGGGACTAGCGGGGAAAGCTCCTACGAGCAGTACTTC
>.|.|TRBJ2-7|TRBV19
CASMGSSYEQYF
TGTGCCAGTATGGGGAGCTCCTACGAGCAGTACTTC
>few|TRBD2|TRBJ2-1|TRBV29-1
CSVERGLAESNNEQFF
TGCAGCGTTGAACGTGGACTAGCGGAAAGTAACAATGAGCAGTTCTTC
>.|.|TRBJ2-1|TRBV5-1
CASSTGGGRGEFF
TGCGCCAGCAGCACCGGGGGTGGACGAGGGGAGTTCTTC
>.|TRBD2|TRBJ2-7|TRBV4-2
CASSQDPGTIRNHDLF
TGTGCCAGCAGCCAAGATCCCGGGACTATCAGAAACCATGACCTCTTC
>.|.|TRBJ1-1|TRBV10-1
CASTSEDRHVRAFF
TGCGCCAGCACATCGGAGGACCGACACGTCAGAGCTTTCTTT
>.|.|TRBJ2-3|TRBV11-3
CASSLRGTDTQYF
TGTGCCAGCAGCTTAAGGGGTACAGATACGCAGTATTTT
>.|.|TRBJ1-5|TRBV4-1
CASSQDWLAGYQPQHF
TGCGCCAGCAGCCAAGATTGGCTTGCGGGGTATCAGCCCCAGCATTTT
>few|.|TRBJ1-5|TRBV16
CASSQFQKPQHF
TGTGCCAGCAGCCAATTCCAAAAGCCCCAGCATTTT